This TCR beta chain was retrieved from a study of blood T cell repertoires in COVID-19. Study information: Material from acute and convalescent COVID-19 was sourced from the United States, Italy and Spain. PBMCs, B-cell-depleted T cells, or T cells provided the cDNA or gDNA that made up the material.

Germline lookup yields CDR1 SGHTA and CDR2 FQGTGA. CDR3 size: 15 residues. Trimming removed 1 base at V and 8 bases at J, with 15 bases between. As handled by the study authors: Reference gene primers were amplified, and this amplification served to estimate nucleated cell counts. Method: immunoSEQ multiplex PCR; TCRdb's copy keeps in-frame clones and lacks some. Clone size and the V and J calls come from that table; the DNA yielded D and trimming. The sample records approximately 190,000 clones, 70% to 90% being singletons. The chain carries TRBV7-3 and TRBJ2-1; tentative D call: TRBD2 (5 bases). This clonotype was sampled from a woman between 35 and 50 years old who had recovered from COVID-19. Sample: peripheral blood. The DNA for the CDR3 is TGTGCCAGCAGCTTAAATCTAGCTCCCACCGATGAGCAGTTCTTC. This encodes CASSLNLAPTDEQFF.